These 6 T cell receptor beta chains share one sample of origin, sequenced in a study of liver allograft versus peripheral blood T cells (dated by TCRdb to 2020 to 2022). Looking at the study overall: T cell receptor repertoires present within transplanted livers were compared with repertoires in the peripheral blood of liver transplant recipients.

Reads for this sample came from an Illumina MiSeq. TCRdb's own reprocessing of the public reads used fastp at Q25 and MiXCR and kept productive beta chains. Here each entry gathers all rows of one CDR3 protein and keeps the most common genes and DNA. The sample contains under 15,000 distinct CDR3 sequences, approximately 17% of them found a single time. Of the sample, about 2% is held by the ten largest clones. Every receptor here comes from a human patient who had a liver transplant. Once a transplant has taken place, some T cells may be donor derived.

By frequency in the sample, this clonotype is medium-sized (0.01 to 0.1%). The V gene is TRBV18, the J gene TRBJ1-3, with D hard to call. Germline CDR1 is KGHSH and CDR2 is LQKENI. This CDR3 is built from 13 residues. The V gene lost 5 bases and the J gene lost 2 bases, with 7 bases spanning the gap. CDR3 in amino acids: CASSREAGNTIYF. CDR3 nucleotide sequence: TGTGCCAGCTCAAGAGAAGCTGGAAACACCATATATTTT.

The CDR3 sequence: CASSPGRGRGGYTF. CDR3 DNA: TGTGCCAGCAGCCCGGGAAGGGGGCGAGGGGGCTACACCTTC. This chain uses TRBV7-9 with TRBJ1-2; the match to TRBD1 covers 7 bases. V lost 5 bases, J lost 8 bases, and 11 bases stayed unmatched. This CDR3 contains 14 residues. Germline assignment: CDR1 SEHNR and CDR2 FQNEAQ (reference sequence).

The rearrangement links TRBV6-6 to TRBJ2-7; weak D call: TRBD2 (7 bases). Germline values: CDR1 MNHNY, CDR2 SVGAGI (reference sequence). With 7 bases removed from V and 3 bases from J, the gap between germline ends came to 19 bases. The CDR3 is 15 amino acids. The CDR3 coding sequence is TGTGCCAGCAACAGCCGGACTAGGGGGGTCTACGAGCAGTACTTC. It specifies CASNSRTRGVYEQYF.

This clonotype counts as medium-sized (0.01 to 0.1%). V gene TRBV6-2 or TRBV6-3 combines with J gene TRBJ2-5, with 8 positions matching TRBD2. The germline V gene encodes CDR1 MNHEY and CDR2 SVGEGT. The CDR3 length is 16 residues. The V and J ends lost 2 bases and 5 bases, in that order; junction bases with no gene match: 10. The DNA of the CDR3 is TGTGCCAGCAGTTACCGAACAGCGGGAGTACCGGAGACCCAGTACTTC. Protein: CASSYRTAGVPETQYF.

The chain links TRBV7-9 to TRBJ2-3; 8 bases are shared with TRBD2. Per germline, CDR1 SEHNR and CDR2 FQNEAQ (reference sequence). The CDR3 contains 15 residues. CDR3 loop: CTTNTAGGGTDTQYF. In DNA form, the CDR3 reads TGTACCACCAACACGGCGGGAGGTGGGACAGATACGCAGTATTTT.

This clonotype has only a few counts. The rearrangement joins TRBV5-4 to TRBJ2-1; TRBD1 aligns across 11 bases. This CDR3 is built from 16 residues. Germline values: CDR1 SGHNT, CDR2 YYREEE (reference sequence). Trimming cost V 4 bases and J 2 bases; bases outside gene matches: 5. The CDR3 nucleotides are TGTGCCAGCAGCCCTGGGACAGGGGGTACCTACAATGAGCAGTTCTTC. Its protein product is CASSPGTGGTYNEQFF.